One and the same sample provided the 29 T cell receptor beta chains below, sequenced in a study of cytomegalovirus exposure and HLA in healthy donors (dated by TCRdb to between 2016 and 2019). Library preparation used the immunoSEQ multiplex PCR assay. The multiplex PCR relied on a mix of 60 forward primers for TCR Vbeta segments and 13 reverse primers for TCR Jbeta segments. TCRdb mirrors the immuneACCESS table, restricted to in-frame sequences. Some clones are absent from its copies; in checked studies, under half trace to an unresolved V gene, and the reason for the others is unknown. This sample is represented by around 190,000 clones; around 80% of them were singletons. Under 0.9% of the sample goes to the ten largest clones. The sequencing sample was made of PBMCs. Every receptor here comes from a middle-aged woman in good health and CMV-seronegative.

The V gene is TRBV9, the J gene TRBJ2-7, with D possibly matching TRBD2 (5 bases). The CDR3 contains 15 residues. Germline V lookup: CDR1 SGDLS, CDR2 YYNGEE. Trimming stripped 7 bases from V and 0 bases from J, with 17 bases between. DNA of the CDR3: TGTGCCAGCGCGCCCGGACTGTTAAGCTCCTACGAGCAGTACTTC. The encoded protein is CASAPGLLSSYEQYF.

V is TRBV10-3 and J is TRBJ2-1; D gene ambiguous. In germline, CDR1 is ENHRY, CDR2 SYGVKD. Trimming stripped 0 bases from V and 3 bases from J, with 6 bases between. The CDR3 is 14 amino acids. The CDR3 is CAISESRGYNEQFF. The CDR3 nucleotides read TGTGCCATCAGTGAGTCGCGCGGCTACAATGAGCAGTTCTTC.

The V and J genes are TRBV5-1 and TRBJ1-2; 8 positions agree with TRBD1. The CDR3 runs 15 residues. From germline, CDR1 is SGHRS and CDR2 YFSETQ. V was pared by 3 bases and J by 5 bases, with 9 bases of the junction left unmatched. DNA for the CDR3: TGCGCCAGCAGCTCGCGACAGGGGAGTCAGTATGGCTACACCTTC. Its protein is CASSSRQGSQYGYTF.

There are a few counts of this clone. This chain joins TRBV6-6 and TRBJ2-7; TRBD1 agrees at 9 bases. The germline CDR1 and CDR2 sequences are MNHNY and SVGAGI (reference sequence). Unmatched junction bases numbered 3, after V lost 9 bases and J lost 3 bases. CDR3 size: 12 residues. The CDR3 region has the DNA TGTGCCAGTTCGACAGGGGGCTACGAGCAGTACTTC. This codes for CASSTGGYEQYF.

The CDR3 DNA sequence: TGTGCCAGCAGCTTAGCGGGAGGGCTAGATACGCAGTATTTT. Protein: CASSLAGGLDTQYF. The gene calls are TRBV7-3 and TRBJ2-3, with 9 nucleotides matching TRBD2. The junction had 2 bases not matched to a gene; V was cut back by 2 bases and J by 5 bases. Germline V gene data show CDR1 as SGHTA and CDR2 as FQGTGA. The CDR3 contains 14 residues.

The chain couples TRBV18 to TRBJ2-6, with 11 bases lining up with TRBD2. This CDR3 contains 18 residues. V lost 3 bases to trimming and J lost 1 base; unmatched junction nucleotides: 5. CDR1 is KGHSH, CDR2 LQKENI, per germline. CDR3: CASSPSGGGLSGANVLTF. The CDR3 bases are TGTGCCAGCTCACCTAGCGGGGGGGGCCTATCTGGGGCCAACGTCCTGACTTTC.

The chain is built from TRBV7-3 and TRBJ2-7; TRBD2 matches 10 bases. CDR3 size: 14 residues. V lost 5 bases and J lost 6; bases outside the gene matches: 7. Germline V gives CDR1 SGHTA, CDR2 FQGTGA. CDR3 sequence: CASSLLAGEGEQYF. In DNA, the CDR3 is TGTGCCAGCAGCCTTCTAGCGGGAGAGGGCGAGCAGTACTTC.

This chain uses TRBV21-1 with TRBJ2-5; the table assigns TRBD2, which was not confirmed against the DNA. TRBV21-1 is a documented pseudogene. This CDR3 is 14 amino acids long. CDR3 amino acids: CASSPLDEEETQYF. The CDR3 DNA reads as TGTGCCAGCAGCCCCCTTGATGAGGAAGAGACCCAGTACTTC.

The J gene is TRBJ2-7, the V gene TRBV18, with TRBD1 identical over 8 bases. This CDR3 region has 16 residues. The ends lost 3 bases at V and 0 bases at J; junction bases unmatched: 7. Germline CDR1 and CDR2: KGHSH and LQKENI. The CDR3 coding sequence is TGTGCCAGCTCACCGAAGACAGGGGCTATCTCCTACGAGCAGTACTTC. This codes for CASSPKTGAISYEQYF.

This clone was seen repeatedly, ten times or more. The chain has TRBV9 and TRBJ2-7; maybe TRBD2 (6 bases). The V gene lost 2 bases and the J gene lost 2 bases, with 8 bases spanning the gap. Germline V CDR1 and CDR2: SGDLS, YYNGEE. The CDR3 spans 13 residues. CDR3 sequence reads: CASSVTGAYEQYF. Here the CDR3 DNA reads TGTGCCAGCAGCGTTACGGGGGCCTACGAGCAGTACTTC.

The chain has TRBV7-8 and TRBJ2-5; 9 bases line up with TRBD2. Losses at the gene ends were 5 bases for V and 5 bases for J; bases not matched to a gene: 15. The CDR3 runs 17 residues. Germline assignment: CDR1 SGHVS and CDR2 FQNEAQ. CDR3 sequence (DNA): TGTGCCAGCAGCCAAAGGGGGCGGGGGGGCTTGCGGGAGACCCAGTACTTC. Its protein is CASSQRGRGGLRETQYF.

This clone turned up a few times. The chain recombines TRBV6-5 with TRBJ1-2; 7 nucleotides agree with TRBD1. V shed 5 bases, J shed 2 bases, and the junction held 5 bases outside the gene matches. The CDR3 is made up of 14 amino acids. Germline CDR1 reads MNHEY; CDR2 reads SVGAGI. DNA of the CDR3: TGTGCCAGCAGTACAGGGGTCTCCAACTATGGCTACACCTTC. Protein sequence: CASSTGVSNYGYTF.

The rearrangement uses TRBV28 and TRBJ2-3; 7 nucleotides match TRBD1. J lost 6 bases, V lost 2 bases, and 5 bases had no gene match. The CDR3 consists of 14 residues. From germline, CDR1 is MDHEN and CDR2 SYDVKM. The CDR3 here is CASSLDRVADTQYF. CDR3 nucleotide sequence: TGTGCCAGCAGTTTAGACAGGGTGGCGGATACGCAGTATTTT.

This clone has only one observation. The chain couples TRBV6-1 to TRBJ2-7, with TRBD1 matching over 7 bases. CDR1 is MNHNS, CDR2 SASEGT, per germline. J gave up 5 bases and V 7 bases, and 11 bases lay outside the gene matches. CDR3 length equals 14 residues. CDR3: CASTGWQGVDEQYF. DNA of the CDR3: TGTGCCAGCACGGGATGGCAGGGGGTGGACGAGCAGTACTTC.

The V and J genes are TRBV4-1 and TRBJ1-3; 7 bases line up with TRBD1. The germline V gene encodes CDR1 MGHRA and CDR2 YSYEKL. There are 15 residues in the CDR3. The J segment lost 2 bases and the V segment lost 4 bases, leaving 5 bases of the junction unmatched. The CDR3 nucleotides are TGCGCCAGCAGCCCCCGACAGGGACCTGGAAACACCATATATTTT. It translates to CASSPRQGPGNTIYF.

This clone was detected only a few times. This chain links TRBV28 with TRBJ1-5; D is unclear. Germline loops: CDR1 MDHEN, CDR2 SYDVKM. V was shortened by 1 base and J by 4 bases, with 8 bases between the two germline ends. This CDR3 has 14 residues. The CDR3 protein is CASSLLGRNQPQHF. CDR3 in DNA: TGTGCCAGCAGTTTATTGGGCAGAAATCAGCCCCAGCATTTT.

The rearrangement links TRBV7-2 to TRBJ2-1; 9 bases are shared with TRBD2. This CDR3 has 17 residues. V lost 5 bases, J lost 8 bases, and 16 bases stayed unmatched. Germline lookup yields CDR1 SGHTA and CDR2 FQGNSA. The CDR3 loop is CASSGPGWLAGMDEQFF. The CDR3, as DNA: TGTGCCAGCAGCGGTCCTGGATGGCTAGCGGGGATGGATGAGCAGTTCTTC.

The V and J genes are TRBV14 and TRBJ1-2, with 7 bases matching TRBD1. CDR1 is SGHDN and CDR2 is FVKESK in the germline V gene. This CDR3 region has 15 residues. V was clipped by 4 bases and J by 4 bases; unmatched bases: 9. The CDR3 loop is CASSPTGPILYGYTF. The CDR3 DNA follows: TGTGCCAGCAGCCCGACAGGGCCCATCCTCTATGGCTACACCTTC.

The V gene is TRBV6-1, the J gene TRBJ2-5; D call uncertain. V shed 8 bases and J shed 5 bases, with 9 bases lying between them. Germline V CDR1 and CDR2: MNHNS, SASEGT. CDR3 length equals 11 residues. CDR3 residues: CASHPGETQYF. CDR3 nucleotides: TGTGCCAGCCACCCCGGGGAGACCCAGTACTTC.

The chain employs TRBV28 and TRBJ1-1, with 7 bases lining up with TRBD1. Germline lookup yields CDR1 MDHEN and CDR2 SYDVKM. This CDR3 has 14 residues. Trimming cost V 5 bases and J 11 bases; bases outside gene matches: 14. The CDR3 nucleotides read TGTGCCAGCAGTGACTGGGGGACAGCTCGATCGGCTTTCTTT. It encodes CASSDWGTARSAFF.

CDR3 sequence reads: CASSGDSNEKLFF. The CDR3 bases are TGCGCCAGCAGCGGGGACAGCAATGAAAAACTGTTTTTT. The chain has TRBV5-1 and TRBJ1-4; the match to TRBD1 covers 7 bases. V lost 4 bases, J lost 5 bases, and 2 bases stayed unmatched. Looked up from germline, CDR1 is SGHRS and CDR2 is YFSETQ. The CDR3 length is 13 residues.

The genes are TRBV6-1 and TRBJ2-1; possible D gene TRBD1, 5 bases. This CDR3 is 14 amino acids long. V was cut by 6 bases and J by 9 bases, with 18 bases left in between. CDR1 is MNHNS, CDR2 SASEGT, per germline. For the CDR3, the DNA is TGTGCCAGCAGATCACAGGTCCCCTCAGGTGAGCAGTTCTTC. Protein: CASRSQVPSGEQFF.

V and J are TRBV4-2 and TRBJ1-1, with 7 nucleotides matching TRBD1. The J segment lost 10 bases and the V segment lost 1 base, leaving 6 bases of the junction unmatched. The length of the CDR3 is 13 residues. Germline V CDR1 and CDR2: LGHNA, YNFKEQ. Here the CDR3 reads CASSQAAGGLAFF. The CDR3 nucleotides read TGTGCCAGCAGCCAAGCGGCAGGGGGATTAGCTTTCTTT.

This rearrangement joins TRBV6-5 to TRBJ2-1, with D hard to call. CDR1 and CDR2 from the germline V gene are MNHEY and SVGAGI. The CDR3 length is 12 residues. Trimming left V 2 bases short and J 7 bases short, with 6 bases between. This chain's CDR3 is CASSYRGNEQFF. The CDR3 DNA follows: TGTGCCAGCAGTTACCGCGGAAATGAGCAGTTCTTC.

This sequence joins TRBV6-6 and TRBJ1-2; tentative D call: TRBD1 (5 bases). The CDR3 covers 15 residues. The germline gives CDR1 MNHNY, CDR2 SVGAGI (reference sequence). Trimming took off 6 bases at V and 1 base at J, with 15 bases between the two ends. The CDR3: CASSLGGGINYGYTF. The DNA for the CDR3 is TGTGCCAGCAGCCTTGGCGGGGGGATTAACTATGGCTACACCTTC.

V is TRBV29-1 and J is TRBJ2-1, with 12 bases identical to TRBD2. The V and J ends lost 3 bases and 7 bases, in that order; junction bases with no gene match: 7. CDR1 SQVTM and CDR2 ANQGSEA come from the germline V gene. This CDR3 contains 15 residues. The CDR3 is CSVEDRLAGVNEQFF. The CDR3 region has the DNA TGCAGCGTTGAGGACAGACTAGCGGGGGTTAATGAGCAGTTCTTC.

The chain couples TRBV9 to TRBJ2-2, with 9 bases fitting TRBD2. This CDR3 has 15 amino acids. Germline V gives CDR1 SGDLS, CDR2 YYNGEE. J was trimmed by 6 bases and V by 3 bases; bases with no gene match: 6. CDR3 sequence: CASSEGGGRAGELFF. In DNA form, the CDR3 reads TGTGCCAGCAGCGAGGGGGGCGGGAGGGCCGGGGAGCTGTTTTTT.

This clone occurred a few times. The chain links TRBV6-1 to TRBJ1-5, with a weak D call TRBD1 (5 bases). The CDR3 is 13 residues long. CDR1 is MNHNS and CDR2 is SASEGT in the germline V gene. V was shortened by 7 bases and J by 1 base, with 8 bases between the two germline ends. The CDR3 spells CASTGWSNQPQHF. DNA of the CDR3: TGTGCCAGCACAGGGTGGAGCAATCAGCCCCAGCATTTT.

The CDR3 sequence is CASSIAGATYEQYF. DNA for the CDR3: TGTGCCAGCAGCATTGCGGGAGCCACCTACGAGCAGTACTTC. The chain recombines TRBV7-9 with TRBJ2-7; 7 positions match TRBD2. The CDR3 sequence is 14 residues long. Germline V gene data show CDR1 as SEHNR and CDR2 as FQNEAQ (reference sequence). V gave up 5 bases and J gave up 2 bases; unmatched junction bases: 6.